A selection of T cell receptor beta chains follows, all from one sample in a study of cytomegalovirus exposure and HLA in healthy donors. Data came from immunoSEQ multiplex PCR; TCRdb stores just in-frame clones and leaves some out. The sample includes around 80,000 clones, over 70% seen only once; the top ten take under 6%. Sequenced input: PBMCs. The receptor source for this set is a man aged 18 to 30 in good health and CMV-seropositive. The CDR3 runs from the conserved cysteine through the conserved F or W. D genes are given only for firm matches. Clone size, where shown, is once, few, many, or a class for clones that have expanded.

V gene	J gene	clone size	D gene	CDR3 DNA	CDR3 protein
TRBV6-1	TRBJ2-5	.	.	TGTGCCAGCACCTCCGAGGAGGGCAGGCAAGAGACCCAGTACTTC	CASTSEEGRQETQYF
TRBV5-1	TRBJ2-2	.	.	TGCGCCAGCAGCTGGCCCGACACGACCCAGGGCACCGGGGAGCTGTTTTTT	CASSWPDTTQGTGELFF
TRBV6-5	TRBJ1-5	.	TRBD1	TGTGCCAGCAGATCCAGGGGGCGCGGGCAGCCCCAGCATTTT	CASRSRGRGQPQHF
TRBV29-1	TRBJ2-1	.	TRBD2	TGCAGCGTTACTAGCGGGGGGGGTTGGGAGCAGTTCTTC	CSVTSGGGWEQFF
TRBV7-6	TRBJ1-5	.	.	TGTGCCAGCAGCCTTTTGAATCAGCCCCAGCATTTT	CASSLLNQPQHF
TRBV29-1	TRBJ2-7	.	TRBD2	TGCAGCGTTGACCCCTCGGGACTAGCGGGACTCTACGAGCAGTACTTC	CSVDPSGLAGLYEQYF
TRBV28	TRBJ2-3	.	.	TGTGCCAGCGAAAGTCAGGGGTGGACAGATACGCAGTATTTT	CASESQGWTDTQYF
TRBV20-1	TRBJ1-5	.	.	TGCAGTGCTAGAGCGGGTCAGCCCCAGCATTTT	CSARAGQPQHF
TRBV6-5	TRBJ2-7	.	TRBD2	TGTGCCAGCAGAACTCCTAGCGGGAGGACCTACGAGCAGTACTTC	CASRTPSGRTYEQYF
TRBV7-8	TRBJ2-7	once	TRBD2	TGTGCCAGCAGCAACCTAGCGGTTGCCTACGAGCAGTACTTC	CASSNLAVAYEQYF
TRBV11-2	TRBJ2-7	few	TRBD2	TGTGCCAGCAGCGTAAAGACTAGCGGGACCAAAAGAGGCGAGCAGTACTTC	CASSVKTSGTKRGEQYF
TRBV6-5	TRBJ2-7	.	.	TGTGCCACCAGAGGAGGAGTCGGAGAGCAGTACTTC	CATRGGVGEQYF
TRBV7-6	TRBJ1-1	.	TRBD1	TGTGCCAGCAGCTCTTCCAGGGGGCGCGATACTGAAGCTTTCTTT	CASSSSRGRDTEAFF
TRBV28	TRBJ2-1	.	.	TGTGCCAGCAGTTTAAGCCTAGTAGAAGGTGAGCAGTTCTTC	CASSLSLVEGEQFF
TRBV7-8	TRBJ1-2	once	TRBD1	TGTGCCAGCAGCGGACAGGCGGCAGGGGGCACCTCTAACTATGGCTACACCTTC	CASSGQAAGGTSNYGYTF
TRBV4-2	TRBJ2-3	.	.	TGTGCCAGCAGCCAACCGGCAGGACTCAGCACAGATACGCAGTATTTT	CASSQPAGLSTDTQYF
TRBV7-7	TRBJ2-7	.	.	TGTGCTAGCAGCTTAGGGGTACAGCAAGAGCAGTACTTC	CASSLGVQQEQYF
TRBV19	TRBJ1-5	.	.	TGTGCCAGTAGTAGTATCAGAAATCAGCCCCAGCATTTT	CASSSIRNQPQHF
TRBV4-1	TRBJ2-2	.	TRBD2	TGCGCCAGCAGCCTTAGCGGGAGGTGGAACACCGGGGAGCTGTTTTTT	CASSLSGRWNTGELFF
TRBV25-1	TRBJ2-2	.	.	TGTGCCAGCAGGCCTCCGTGGGGCCATAACACAAACACCGGGGAGCTGTTTTTT	CASRPPWGHNTNTGELFF
TRBV9	TRBJ2-6	.	.	TGTGCCAGCAGCGTAGATCCCTCAGGCTCTGGGGCCAACGTCCTGACTTTC	CASSVDPSGSGANVLTF
TRBV18	TRBJ1-1	.	.	TGTGCCAGCTCACCGTCGTCCACTGAAGCTTTCTTT	CASSPSSTEAFF
TRBV7-8	TRBJ1-5	.	.	TGTGCCAGCAGCAAAAACAGGGTTTTCCAGCCCCAGCATTTT	CASSKNRVFQPQHF
TRBV9	TRBJ2-7	few	.	TGTGCCAGCAGCGTAGGCGTTAGCCCCGACGAGCAGTACTTC	CASSVGVSPDEQYF
TRBV4-1	TRBJ2-1	.	.	TGCGCCAGCAGTCCCCGGGTTTCGCCGTACAATGAGCAGTTCTTC	CASSPRVSPYNEQFF
TRBV13	TRBJ2-1	.	TRBD1	TGTGCCACCAGAGAAGGGGGCAAACGCAATGAGCAGTTCTTC	CATREGGKRNEQFF
TRBV6-5	TRBJ2-7	once	TRBD2	TGTGCCAGCAGTTACGGGACTAGCAGCTACGAGCAGTACTTC	CASSYGTSSYEQYF
TRBV29-1	TRBJ2-7	.	TRBD1	TGCAGCGTTGTTCGTGGGACAGGGATCTCCTACGAGCAGTACTTC	CSVVRGTGISYEQYF
TRBV4-1	TRBJ2-7	.	.	TGCGCCAGCAGCCAGGACAGACAGCCCTCCTACGAGCAGTACTTC	CASSQDRQPSYEQYF
TRBV7-9	TRBJ1-1	few	.	TGTGCCAGCACCTCAAGCCGACAGCCCATGAACACTGAAGCTTTCTTT	CASTSSRQPMNTEAFF
TRBV5-4	TRBJ2-7	.	.	TGTGCCAGCAGCTTGAGGGGCCCCTACGAGCAGTACTTC	CASSLRGPYEQYF
TRBV6-6	TRBJ2-6	.	.	TGTGCCAGTGTTAGCATACGGGGATCTGGGGCCAACGTCCTGACTTTC	CASVSIRGSGANVLTF
TRBV10-1	TRBJ1-1	.	.	TGCGCCAGCAGGGACAAAGTGAACACTGAAGCTTTCTTT	CASRDKVNTEAFF
TRBV5-1	TRBJ1-2	few	.	TGCGCCAGCAGCTTGGAGGGGATAGTTCTTACCGGGAGAGGCTACACCTTC	CASSLEGIVLTGRGYTF
TRBV10-1	TRBJ2-1	few	TRBD1	TGCGCCAGCGGGGAAAGGGACAGATCTGGTGAGCAGTTCTTC	CASGERDRSGEQFF
TRBV25-1	TRBJ2-1	.	.	TGTGCCAGCAGTGTGGGCTCGACCTACAATGAGCAGTTCTTC	CASSVGSTYNEQFF
TRBV7-3	TRBJ2-7	.	.	TGTGCCAGCAGCTTTCGCAGGGCGCGCTACGAGCAGTACTTC	CASSFRRARYEQYF
TRBV29-1	TRBJ2-5	.	TRBD2	TGCAGCGCCAGCGGGAGCATCGGGAAGACCCAGTACTTC	CSASGSIGKTQYF
TRBV2	TRBJ1-5	.	TRBD1	TGTGCCAGCAGCGGTACAGGGGGACGAAGGGAGCCCCAGCATTTT	CASSGTGGRREPQHF
TRBV28	TRBJ1-5	.	TRBD1	TGTGCCAGCAGACGTTACGGACAGGGGAGCCAGCCCCAGCATTTT	CASRRYGQGSQPQHF
TRBV29-1	TRBJ2-1	.	TRBD1	TGCAGCGCGTACCAGGGGGCGTCGGATGAGCAGTTCTTC	CSAYQGASDEQFF